The sequence of this T cell receptor beta chain was determined in a study of molecular identifiers for immune sequencing clone quantification. About the study: Four of five splits of RNA from approximately 20,000 or 100,000 naive CD8 cells were sequenced in replicates. General observations from the study: Over 99% of CMV-specific effector molecules, but under 1% of naive ones, were in clones above 20 copies.

V was clipped by 1 base and J by 0 bases, with 13 bases between them. The CDR3 is made up of 17 amino acids. Source material for naive CD8 libraries was about 17,000 to 1,100,000 sorted cells, with 10%, 30% or 50% RNA. The authors gated naive CD8 T cells as CD8+CD4-CCR7+CD45RA+ for sorting. This clonotype was detected a few times. Antigen: not known. TCRdb redid the calling of the PCR reads with MiXCR, one entry per CDR3 protein. The table shows some 590,000 distinct CDR3 sequences, with about 25% occurring only once. This chain links TRBV12-3 or TRBV12-4 with TRBJ2-1; D is undetermined. Specimen: naive CD8+ T cells from blood, with Jurkat cell RNA spiked in. Subset defined: FACS-sorted CD8+CD4-CCR7+CD45RA+ naive T cells. The sequence was collected from a human donor in good health. Some libraries in this study had Jurkat cell RNA spiked in. CDR3 bases: TGTGCCAGCAGTTTAGTTGGTGCAGCAAGCTCCTACAATGAGCAGTTCTTC. Protein: CASSLVGAASSYNEQFF.